Following are 27 T cell receptor beta chains from one sample sequenced in a study of OX40 agonist ivuxolimab in advanced cancers. Measured with immunoSEQ multiplex PCR; TCRdb has only the in-frame clones, and not every one. The sample yields about 150,000 clones, approximately 90% seen once. Sequenced here: CD4+ or CD8+ T cells sorted from blood, sampled in a trial of the OX40 agonist ivuxolimab. The origin of the receptors is an adult with an advanced solid tumor such as melanoma, head and neck, liver or kidney cancer.

The rearrangement uses TRBV28 and TRBJ2-5, with 9 positions matching TRBD1. With 6 bases clipped from V and 4 bases from J, the junction kept 6 bases outside the gene matches. Germline lookup yields CDR1 MDHEN and CDR2 SYDVKM. There are 14 residues in the CDR3. In DNA, the CDR3 is TGTGCCAGCAGCTCGTACAGGGGGCGAGAGACCCAGTACTTC. It codes for CASSSYRGRETQYF.

The chain uses TRBV7-2 and TRBJ1-5, with TRBD1 identical over 8 bases. The V segment lost 5 bases and the J segment 9 bases; nucleotides outside the gene matches: 6. Germline loops: CDR1 SGHTA, CDR2 FQGNSA. The CDR3 covers 13 residues. CDR3 DNA sequence: TGTGCCAGCAGCCCATTTGACAGGGGGCCCCAGCATTTT. This codes for CASSPFDRGPQHF.

Here the CDR3 reads CASRAGLAAIYEQYF. The CDR3, as DNA: TGTGCCAGCAGGGCGGGACTAGCGGCTATCTACGAGCAGTACTTC. The chain joins TRBV2 to TRBJ2-7, with 11 bases that match TRBD2. This CDR3 spans 15 amino acids. The V gene end was trimmed by 6 bases and the J gene end by 3 bases; junction bases not matched to a gene: 7. Germline CDR1 and CDR2: SNHLY and FYNNEI.

On this clone: Other DNA sequences in this sample translate to the same CDR3. This sequence joins TRBV19 and TRBJ2-7; D is unresolved. Germline CDR1 is LNHDA and CDR2 is SQIVND (reference sequence). CDR3 size: 13 residues. V was cut by 3 bases and J by 2 bases, with 8 bases left in between. This CDR3 is CASSITGTYEQYF. DNA for the CDR3: TGTGCCAGTAGTATCACGGGTACCTACGAGCAGTACTTC. Using reference TRBV19 and TRBJ2-7 for the parts outside the CDR3, the full variable domain is DGGITQSPKYLFRKEGQNVTLSCEQNLNHDAMYWYRQDPGQGLRLIYYSQIVNDFQKGDIAEGYSVSREKKESFPLTVTSAQKNPTAFYLCASSITGTYEQYFGPGTRLTVT.

The rearrangement links TRBV5-4 to TRBJ2-2, with a tentative D call TRBD1 (5 bases). The V gene lost 4 bases and the J gene lost 10 bases, with 17 bases spanning the gap. Germline V CDR1 and CDR2: SGHNT, YYREEE (reference sequence). The CDR3 spans 14 residues. CDR3: CASSPTDGTLELFF. CDR3 nucleotide sequence: TGTGCCAGCAGCCCGACAGATGGAACGCTGGAGCTGTTTTTT.

The chain joins TRBV7-2 to TRBJ1-5; 9 bases line up with TRBD1. The CDR3 totals 17 residues. Germline V CDR1 and CDR2: SGHTA, FQGNSA. The V and J ends lost 3 bases and 3 bases, in that order; junction bases with no gene match: 9. For the CDR3, the DNA is TGTGCCAGCAGCTTCACTCTTGGGACAGGGTTCAATCAGCCCCAGCATTTT. This translates into CASSFTLGTGFNQPQHF. Full variable domain (missing parts from reference TRBV7-2 and TRBJ1-5): GAGVSQSPSNKVTEKGKDVELRCDPISGHTALYWYRQSLGQGLEFLIYFQGNSAPDKSGLPSDRFSAERTGGSVSTLTIQRTQQEDSAVYLCASSFTLGTGFNQPQHFGDGTRLSIL.

This chain links TRBV4-1 with TRBJ2-2, with D perhaps TRBD2 (7 bases). The CDR3 length is 17 residues. Germline V gene data show CDR1 as MGHRA and CDR2 as YSYEKL. Trimming pared 6 bases from V and 1 base from J, leaving 18 bases between. The CDR3 sequence: CASREGGASMNTGELFF. CDR3 in DNA: TGCGCCAGCAGAGAAGGGGGGGCGAGTATGAACACCGGGGAGCTGTTTTTT.

The V gene is TRBV4-3, the J gene TRBJ2-7, with D maybe TRBD1 (6 bases). Germline V gene data show CDR1 as LGHNA and CDR2 as YSLEER. The CDR3 loop spans 15 amino acids. The V and J ends lost 0 bases and 0 bases respectively, with 9 bases between them. The CDR3 DNA is TGCGCCAGCAGCCAAGATTCGGACAGCTCCTACGAGCAGTACTTC. Amino acids: CASSQDSDSSYEQYF.

The chain recombines TRBV5-4 with TRBJ2-3, with D unresolved. This CDR3 spans 14 amino acids. The V gene's germline CDR1 is SGHNT and CDR2 YYREEE (reference sequence). Trimming pared 2 bases from V and 2 bases from J, leaving 9 bases between. CDR3 sequence (DNA): TGTGCCAGCAGCTTCGGCGGATACACAGATACGCAGTATTTT. Its translation is CASSFGGYTDTQYF.

V usage is TRBV27 and J usage is TRBJ2-1; D ambiguous. V was pared by 6 bases and J by 9 bases, with 12 bases between. The germline V gene has CDR1 MNHEY and CDR2 SMNVEV (reference sequence). This CDR3 is built from 12 residues. CDR3 coding DNA: TGTGCCAGCAGCCCTTCGACACGTGAGCAGTTCTTC. This sequence encodes CASSPSTREQFF.

The chain employs TRBV10-3 and TRBJ2-1; TRBD1 matches 7 bases. With 6 bases clipped from V and 7 bases from J, the junction kept 3 bases outside the gene matches. The germline V gene encodes CDR1 ENHRY and CDR2 SYGVKD. This CDR3 has 12 amino acids. CDR3 sequence reads: CAIRTGSNEQFF. DNA for the CDR3: TGTGCCATCAGGACAGGGTCAAATGAGCAGTTCTTC.

The CDR3 sequence is CASSYSEGLEGYTF. CDR3 DNA: TGTGCCAGCAGTTACTCGGAGGGGCTGGAGGGCTACACCTTC. This chain uses TRBV6-6 with TRBJ1-2; TRBD1 might be the D (5 bases). CDR3 length: 14 amino acids. Between the trimmed V and J ends, which lost 0 bases and 8 bases, there was a span of 13 bases. CDR1 is MNHNY and CDR2 is SVGAGI in the germline V gene (reference sequence).

The chain links TRBV5-1 to TRBJ2-1; no definite D call. The germline CDR1 and CDR2 sequences are SGHRS and YFSETQ. CDR3 length equals 15 residues. Trimming removed 1 base from V and 3 bases from J, with 11 bases in between. CDR3 loop: CASSLLEDLYNEQFF. The CDR3 coding sequence is TGCGCCAGCAGCTTGTTGGAAGACCTCTACAATGAGCAGTTCTTC.

This clone was seen more than once but under ten times. The chain carries TRBV5-4 and TRBJ2-3; D is undetermined. Germline CDR1 is SGHNT and CDR2 is YYREEE (reference sequence). The CDR3 consists of 12 residues. Trimming took 4 bases from V and 2 from J, leaving 5 bases between them. CDR3 in amino acids: CASSTPTDTQYF. CDR3 coding DNA: TGTGCCAGCAGCACCCCCACAGATACGCAGTATTTT. The complete variable domain, with remaining parts taken from reference TRBV5-4 and TRBJ2-3, reads ETGVTQSPTHLIKTRGQQVTLRCSSQSGHNTVSWYQQALGQGPQFIFQYYREEENGRGNFPPRFSGLQFPNYSSELNVNALELDDSALYLCASSTPTDTQYFGPGTRLTVL.

This chain uses TRBV12-5 with TRBJ2-1; possibly TRBD1 for D (5 bases). Germline-derived CDR1 and CDR2 are LGHNT and FRNRAP. Trimming cost V 6 bases and J 2 bases, with 29 bases left between them. The CDR3 has 20 residues. The CDR3: CASGSPSQGLRPPPYNEQFF. The CDR3 bases are TGTGCTAGTGGATCTCCATCCCAGGGTTTGAGGCCACCCCCCTACAATGAGCAGTTCTTC.

The V and J genes are TRBV14 and TRBJ1-1; D perhaps matches TRBD1 (5 bases). Trimming removed 0 bases from V and 10 bases from J, with 12 bases in between. CDR1 SGHDN and CDR2 FVKESK come from the germline V gene. The CDR3 extends over 13 amino acids. The CDR3 nucleotides are TGTGCCAGCAGCCAAGATATGGGGCTAAGAGCTTTCTTT. It specifies CASSQDMGLRAFF.

In its sample, this clone was seen a few times. The J gene is TRBJ1-5, the V gene TRBV27; the match to TRBD1 covers 7 bases. With V trimmed by 4 bases and J by 0 bases, 3 bases remained unmatched. The CDR3 has 15 residues. CDR1 and CDR2 from the germline V gene are MNHEY and SMNVEV (reference sequence). CDR3 DNA sequence: TGTGCCAGCAGTTCGGGACAGAGTAGCAATCAGCCCCAGCATTTT. Translation gives CASSSGQSSNQPQHF.

The chain combines TRBV11-2 with TRBJ1-1; 8 positions match TRBD1. From germline, CDR1 is SGHAT and CDR2 FQNNGV. The V segment lost 5 bases and the J segment 5 bases; nucleotides outside the gene matches: 13. The CDR3 loop spans 16 amino acids. The CDR3, as DNA: TGTGCCAGCAGCCCCTCCGGGGGCAGGGGGCATACTGAAGCTTTCTTT. Its translation is CASSPSGGRGHTEAFF.

This chain uses TRBV15 with TRBJ1-5; D possibly corresponds to TRBD1 (5 bases). V lost 2 bases to trimming and J lost 4 bases, with 12 bases between them. CDR3 length equals 15 residues. Germline CDR1 is LNHNV and CDR2 is YYDKDF (reference sequence). The CDR3 nucleotides are TGTGCCACCAGCAGACATAGACAGCAGAATCAGCCCCAGCATTTT. Protein product: CATSRHRQQNQPQHF.

The gene calls are TRBV18 and TRBJ2-3; a weak D match, TRBD2 (6 bases). V gave up 2 bases and J gave up 1 base, with 13 bases separating them. The CDR3 is 16 residues long. Germline loops: CDR1 KGHSH, CDR2 LQKENI. CDR3 amino acids: CASSPNVQRGTDTQYF. CDR3 sequence (DNA): TGTGCCAGCTCACCAAATGTTCAGCGGGGCACAGATACGCAGTATTTT.

This chain connects TRBV7-6 to TRBJ2-5; 9 bases line up with TRBD2. Trimming at V came to 1 base and at J to 1 base, leaving 7 bases not matched to a gene. Germline CDR1 SGHVS, CDR2 FNYEAQ. The CDR3 sequence is 17 residues long. CDR3 nucleotides: TGTGCCAGCAGCTTAGAGGCAGCGGGAGGCCTCCAAGAGACCCAGTACTTC. It specifies CASSLEAAGGLQETQYF.

The rearrangement links TRBV11-3 to TRBJ2-3, with TRBD2 identical over 10 bases. The CDR3 sequence is 20 residues long. J lost 0 bases, V lost 5 bases, and 17 bases had no gene match. Germline V gene lookup returns CDR1 SGHNT and CDR2 YENEEA. The CDR3 coding sequence is TGTGCCAGCAGCGCGACTTCGGGGGGACTAGCGACAACTAGCACAGATACGCAGTATTTT. It is translated as CASSATSGGLATTSTDTQYF. Combining the CDR3 with reference TRBV11-3 and TRBJ2-3 gives the whole variable domain EAGVVQSPRYKIIEKKQPVAFWCNPISGHNTLYWYLQNLGQGPELLIRYENEEAVDDSQLPKDRFSAERLKGVDSTLKIQPAELGDSAVYLCASSATSGGLATTSTDTQYFGPGTRLTVL.

The chain couples TRBV5-1 to TRBJ1-3; D unresolved. The CDR3 runs to 14 residues. Germline CDR1 is SGHRS and CDR2 is YFSETQ. The V and J ends lost 0 bases and 0 bases respectively, with 4 bases between them. DNA for the CDR3: TGCGCCAGCAGCTTGGATCCCTCTGGAAACACCATATATTTT. Its protein product is CASSLDPSGNTIYF.

The rearrangement joins TRBV28 to TRBJ1-1; a possible D gene is TRBD1 (6 bases). The V and J ends lost 7 bases and 3 bases respectively, with 18 bases between them. This CDR3 comprises 15 residues. Germline CDR1 reads MDHEN; CDR2 reads SYDVKM. The CDR3 loop reads CASIGGAYSYTEAFF. The CDR3 coding sequence is TGTGCCAGCATCGGGGGGGCTTATTCGTACACTGAAGCTTTCTTT.

The chain combines TRBV4-2 with TRBJ1-2; 12 nucleotides agree with TRBD1. Germline CDR1 is LGHNA and CDR2 is YNFKEQ. CDR3 length: 19 amino acids. The V and J ends lost 0 bases and 2 bases, in that order; junction bases with no gene match: 10. DNA for the CDR3: TGTGCCAGCAGCCAAGATTGGCGGGACAGGGGGCCCCTCAACTATGGCTACACCTTC. It is translated as CASSQDWRDRGPLNYGYTF.

The V gene is TRBV5-1, the J gene TRBJ2-3, with D perhaps TRBD1 (6 bases). Trimming took 1 base from V and 1 from J, leaving 10 bases between them. Germline V gene data show CDR1 as SGHRS and CDR2 as YFSETQ. The CDR3 spans 15 residues. The CDR3 sequence: CASSLRQEGTDTQYF. In DNA form, the CDR3 reads TGCGCCAGCAGCTTGCGACAGGAGGGCACAGATACGCAGTATTTT.

The chain has TRBV6-5 and TRBJ1-1; 8 positions agree with TRBD1. V dropped 2 bases and J dropped 11; count of bases not matched to a gene: 7. The CDR3 runs to 13 residues. The germline CDR1 and CDR2 sequences are MNHEY and SVGAGI. In DNA form, the CDR3 reads TGTGCCAGCAGTTACGGGGCAGGGGGCCGGGCTTTCTTT. Translation gives CASSYGAGGRAFF.